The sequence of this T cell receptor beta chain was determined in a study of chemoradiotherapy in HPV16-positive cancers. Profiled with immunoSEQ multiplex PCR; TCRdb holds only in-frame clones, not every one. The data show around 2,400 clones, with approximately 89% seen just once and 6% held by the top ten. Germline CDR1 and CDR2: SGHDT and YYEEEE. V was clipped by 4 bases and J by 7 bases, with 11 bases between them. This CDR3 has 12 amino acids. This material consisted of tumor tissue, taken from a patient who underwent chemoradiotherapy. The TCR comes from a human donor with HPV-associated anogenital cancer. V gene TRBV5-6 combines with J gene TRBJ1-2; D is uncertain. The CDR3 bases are TGTGCCAGCAGCGGAGTTGTGCCTGGCTACACCTTC. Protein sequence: CASSGVVPGYTF.